This T cell receptor (beta chain) was retrieved from a study of response to subunit inactivated influenza vaccine. Study conclusions and caveats: Only a handful of new T cells, the authors suggested, are recruited with each seasonal influenza vaccination.

In this sample, this clonotype turned up a few times. Its antigen is still unknown. MiXCR, run by TCRdb on the RT-PCR reads, gives a single entry per CDR3 protein. The table has a few hundred thousand distinct CDR3 sequences, around 7.7% seen once; the top ten hold less than 15%. The receptor was derived from a man between 50 and 69 years old who received an inactivated influenza vaccine. The source was PBMCs from blood, collected around 2 years after vaccination.

The CDR3 sequence is CASSSNRDLYYEQYF. In DNA form, the CDR3 reads TGTGCCAGCAGCTCGAACCGGGACTTGTATTACGAGCAGTACTTC. This sequence joins TRBV5-5 and TRBJ2-7; possibly TRBD2 for D (6 bases). Germline-derived CDR1 and CDR2 are SGHKS and YYEKEE (reference sequence). This CDR3 has 15 amino acids. Trimming stripped 3 bases from V and 4 bases from J, with 17 bases between.